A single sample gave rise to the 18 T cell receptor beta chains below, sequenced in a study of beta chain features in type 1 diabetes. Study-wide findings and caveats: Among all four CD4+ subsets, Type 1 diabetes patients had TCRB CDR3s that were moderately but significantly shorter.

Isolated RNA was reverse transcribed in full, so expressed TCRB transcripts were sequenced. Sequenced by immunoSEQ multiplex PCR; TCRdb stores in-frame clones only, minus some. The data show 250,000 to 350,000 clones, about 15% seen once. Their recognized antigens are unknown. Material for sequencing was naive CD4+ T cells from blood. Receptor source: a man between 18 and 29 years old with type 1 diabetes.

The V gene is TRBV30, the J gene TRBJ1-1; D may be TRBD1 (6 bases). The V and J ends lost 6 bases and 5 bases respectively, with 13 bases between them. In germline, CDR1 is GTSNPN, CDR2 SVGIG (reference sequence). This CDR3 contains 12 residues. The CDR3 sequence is CACNPTGTEAFF. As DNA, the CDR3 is TGTGCCTGTAACCCAACAGGGACTGAAGCTTTCTTT.

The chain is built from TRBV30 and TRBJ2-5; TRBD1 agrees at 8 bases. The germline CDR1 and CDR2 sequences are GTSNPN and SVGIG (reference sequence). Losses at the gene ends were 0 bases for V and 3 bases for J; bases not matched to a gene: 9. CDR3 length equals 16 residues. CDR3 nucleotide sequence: TGTGCCTGGAGTGTCTTGGACAGGGCAGGGAAAGAGACCCAGTACTTC. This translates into CAWSVLDRAGKETQYF.

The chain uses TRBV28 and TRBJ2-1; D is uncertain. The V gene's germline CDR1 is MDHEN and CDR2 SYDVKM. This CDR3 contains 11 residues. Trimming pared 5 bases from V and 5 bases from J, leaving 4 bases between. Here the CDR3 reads CASSLDNEQFF. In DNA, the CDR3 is TGTGCCAGCAGTCTCGACAATGAGCAGTTCTTC.

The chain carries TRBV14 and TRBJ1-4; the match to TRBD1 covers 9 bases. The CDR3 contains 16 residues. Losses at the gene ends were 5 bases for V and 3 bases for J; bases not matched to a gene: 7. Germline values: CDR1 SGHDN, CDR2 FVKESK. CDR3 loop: CASSAIQGASNEKLFF. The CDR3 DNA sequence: TGTGCCAGCAGCGCAATACAGGGGGCCTCTAATGAAAAACTGTTTTTT.

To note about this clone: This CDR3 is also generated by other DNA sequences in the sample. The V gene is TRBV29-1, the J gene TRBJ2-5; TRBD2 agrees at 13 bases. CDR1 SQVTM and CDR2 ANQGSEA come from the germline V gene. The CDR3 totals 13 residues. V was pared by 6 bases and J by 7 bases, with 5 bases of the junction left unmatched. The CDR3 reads CSVGLAGVGTQYF. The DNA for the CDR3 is TGCAGCGTCGGACTAGCGGGAGTCGGGACCCAGTACTTC.

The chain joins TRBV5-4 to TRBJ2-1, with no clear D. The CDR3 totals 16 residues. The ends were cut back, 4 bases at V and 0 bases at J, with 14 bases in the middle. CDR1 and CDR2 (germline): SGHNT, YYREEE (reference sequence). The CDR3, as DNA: TGTGCCAGCAGCCCTACGAGGATGGGCTCCTACAATGAGCAGTTCTTC. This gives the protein CASSPTRMGSYNEQFF.

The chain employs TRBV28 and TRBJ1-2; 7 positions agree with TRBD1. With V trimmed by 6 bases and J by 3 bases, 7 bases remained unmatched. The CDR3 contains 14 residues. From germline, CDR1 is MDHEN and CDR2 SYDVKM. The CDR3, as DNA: TGTGCCAGCAGCCAAGGGGGCGATTACTATGGCTACACCTTC. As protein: CASSQGGDYYGYTF.

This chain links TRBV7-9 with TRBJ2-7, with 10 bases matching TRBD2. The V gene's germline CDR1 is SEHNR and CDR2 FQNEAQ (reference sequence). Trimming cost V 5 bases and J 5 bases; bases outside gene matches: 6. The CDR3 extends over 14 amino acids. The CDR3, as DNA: TGTGCCAGCAGCCCTAGCGGGAGCCCCCACGAGCAGTACTTC. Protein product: CASSPSGSPHEQYF.

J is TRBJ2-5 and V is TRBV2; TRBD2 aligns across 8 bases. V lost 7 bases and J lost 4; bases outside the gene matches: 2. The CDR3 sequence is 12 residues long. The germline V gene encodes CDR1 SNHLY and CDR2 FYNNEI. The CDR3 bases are TGTGCCAGCAAGGCGGGGGGAGAGACCCAGTACTTC. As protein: CASKAGGETQYF.

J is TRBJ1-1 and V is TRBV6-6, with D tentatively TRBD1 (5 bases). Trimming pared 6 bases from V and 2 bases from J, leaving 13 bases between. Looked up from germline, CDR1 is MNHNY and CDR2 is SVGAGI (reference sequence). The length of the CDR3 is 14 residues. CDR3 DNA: TGTGCCAGCAGCCATGGACACCTCAACACTGAAGCTTTCTTT. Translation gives CASSHGHLNTEAFF.

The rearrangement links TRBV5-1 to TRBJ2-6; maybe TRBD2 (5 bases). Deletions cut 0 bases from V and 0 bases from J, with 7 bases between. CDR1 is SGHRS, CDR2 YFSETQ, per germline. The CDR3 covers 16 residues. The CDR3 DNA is TGCGCCAGCAGCTTGGCCCGGGACTCTGGGGCCAACGTCCTGACTTTC. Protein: CASSLARDSGANVLTF.

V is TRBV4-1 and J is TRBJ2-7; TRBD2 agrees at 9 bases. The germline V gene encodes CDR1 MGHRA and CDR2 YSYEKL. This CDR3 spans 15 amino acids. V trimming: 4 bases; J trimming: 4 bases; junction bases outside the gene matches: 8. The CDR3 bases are TGCGCCAGCAGCCGAGGACTAGCGAGAAGTTACGAGCAGTACTTC. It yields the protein CASSRGLARSYEQYF.

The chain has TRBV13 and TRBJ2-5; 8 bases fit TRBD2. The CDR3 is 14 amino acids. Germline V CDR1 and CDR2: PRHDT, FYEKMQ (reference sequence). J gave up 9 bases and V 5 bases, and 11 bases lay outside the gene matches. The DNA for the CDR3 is TGTGCCAGCAGCCCCTCAGTAGGTAGCGGGGCCCAGTACTTC. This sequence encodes CASSPSVGSGAQYF.

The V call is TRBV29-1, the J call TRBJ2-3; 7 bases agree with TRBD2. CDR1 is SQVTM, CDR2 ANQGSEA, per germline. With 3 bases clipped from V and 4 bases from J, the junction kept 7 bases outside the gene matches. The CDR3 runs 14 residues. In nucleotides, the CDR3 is TGCAGCGTTGAGTCAAATCGGGGGGCAGATACGCAGTATTTT. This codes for CSVESNRGADTQYF.

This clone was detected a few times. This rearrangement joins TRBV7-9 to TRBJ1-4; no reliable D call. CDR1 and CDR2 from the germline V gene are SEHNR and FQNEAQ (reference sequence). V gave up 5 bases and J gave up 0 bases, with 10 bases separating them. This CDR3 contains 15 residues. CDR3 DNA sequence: TGTGCCAGCAGCCCGCAAGCTGCAACTAATGAAAAACTGTTTTTT. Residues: CASSPQAATNEKLFF. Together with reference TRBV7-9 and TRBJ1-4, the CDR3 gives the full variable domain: DTGVSQNPRHKITKRGQNVTFRCDPISEHNRLYWYRQTLGQGPEFLTYFQNEAQLEKSRLLSDRFSAERPKGSFSTLEIQRTEQGDSAMYLCASSPQAATNEKLFFGSGTQLSVL.

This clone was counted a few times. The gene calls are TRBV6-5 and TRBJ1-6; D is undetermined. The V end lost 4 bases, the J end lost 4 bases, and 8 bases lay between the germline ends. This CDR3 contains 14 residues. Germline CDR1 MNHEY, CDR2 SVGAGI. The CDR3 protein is CASSWAEYNSPLHF. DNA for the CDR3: TGTGCCAGCAGTTGGGCCGAGTATAATTCACCCCTCCACTTT.

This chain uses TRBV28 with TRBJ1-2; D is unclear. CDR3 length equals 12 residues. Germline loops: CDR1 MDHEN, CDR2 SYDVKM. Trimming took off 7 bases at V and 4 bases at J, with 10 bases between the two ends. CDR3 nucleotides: TGTGCCAGCAACCAAGAGGGCTATGGCTACACCTTC. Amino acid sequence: CASNQEGYGYTF.

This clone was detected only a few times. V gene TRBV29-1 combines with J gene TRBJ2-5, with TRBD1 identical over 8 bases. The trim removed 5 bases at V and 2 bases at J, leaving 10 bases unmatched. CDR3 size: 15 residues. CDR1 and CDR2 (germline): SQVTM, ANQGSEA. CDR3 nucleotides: TGCAGCGTTCATGGACAGGGCACTAAGCAAGAGACCCAGTACTTC. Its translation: CSVHGQGTKQETQYF.